These T cell receptor beta chains were read from a single sample in a study of CD8 T cells in Susac syndrome. TCRdb re-called the immunoSEQ multiplex PCR reads with MiXCR, one entry per CDR3 protein. This table holds some 99,000 distinct CDR3 sequences, about 96% found once. The specimen sequenced was CD4+ T cells from PBMCs. These receptors came from a human donor in good health. CDR3s include the opening cysteine and the closing phenylalanine or tryptophan. The D gene is left open where the match is weak. Only some rows state a clone size, as once, few, many or a class for expanded clones.

TRBJ2-3 16 . TRBV7-9 . TGTGCCAGCAGCTTAGACAGCACCATTCGCACAGATACGCAGTATTTT CASSLDSTIRTDTQYF
TRBJ2-7 13 . TRBV27 TRBD2 TGTGCCAGCAGTACCCGGGGGGGGTACGAGCAGTACTTC CASSTRGGYEQYF
TRBJ2-7 15 once TRBV4-1 TRBD1 TGCGCCAGCAGCCAAGGGACAGGGGGGACCTACGAGCAGTACTTC CASSQGTGGTYEQYF
TRBJ2-3 16 . TRBV3-1 . TGTGCCAGCAGCCAAGTAGAGTCGGAGGGCGCAGATACGCAGTATTTT CASSQVESEGADTQYF
TRBJ1-2 14 . TRBV4-1 . TGCGCCAGCAGCCAGGAGGGGACCCTCGCTCGCTACACCTTC CASSQEGTLARYTF
TRBJ2-3 15 . TRBV2 . TGTGCCAGCAGTGAAACTTTCTCTAGCACAGATACGCAGTATTTT CASSETFSSTDTQYF
TRBJ2-3 15 . TRBV29-1 TRBD2 TGCAGCGCAAGACAGGCTAGGACTAGCCCAGATACGCAGTATTTT CSARQARTSPDTQYF
TRBJ2-5 15 . TRBV24-1 . TGTGCCACCAGTGAGGGCCGATTCACCGGGGAGACCCAGTACTTC CATSEGRFTGETQYF
TRBJ2-7 14 . TRBV18 . TGTGCCAGCTCCCGAGCGGTGAGCTCCTACGAGCAGTACTTC CASSRAVSSYEQYF
TRBJ2-5 15 . TRBV7-3 . TGTGCCAGCAGCTTACAGCCGGGTAGCCAAGAGACCCAGTACTTC CASSLQPGSQETQYF
TRBJ2-7 16 . TRBV5-1 TRBD2 TGCGCCAGCAGCAGGGGCTGGACTAGCGGGTCCTACGAGCAGTACTTC CASSRGWTSGSYEQYF
TRBJ2-7 12 . TRBV12-5 TRBD1 TGTGCTAGCTGGGACAGGTTATACGAGCAGTACTTC CASWDRLYEQYF
TRBJ2-2 16 . TRBV19 . TGTGCCAGTAGTATTTTCGGCACCGCGAACACCGGGGAGCTGTTTTTT CASSIFGTANTGELFF
TRBJ1-2 13 . TRBV18 TRBD1 TGTGCCAGCTCACCTGAAGGACAGGCAGGCTACACCTTC CASSPEGQAGYTF
TRBJ2-7 13 . TRBV5-1 . TGCGCCAGCAGCTCGGGACGGGACTACGAGCAGTACTTC CASSSGRDYEQYF
TRBJ1-1 15 . TRBV30 . TGTGCCTGGAGTATCACAGGGCAAGGGGTCACTGAAGCTTTCTTT CAWSITGQGVTEAFF
TRBJ1-1 13 . TRBV3-1 . TGTGCCAGCAGCCAGACAGAAAGGACTGAAGCTTTCTTT CASSQTERTEAFF
TRBJ2-2 15 . TRBV5-4 TRBD1 TGTGCCAGCAGCGGCCGGGACAGGGGGACCGGGGAGCTGTTTTTT CASSGRDRGTGELFF
TRBJ2-4 11 once TRBV29-1 . TGCAGCGCCGCTCAACTAAACATTCAGTACTTC CSAAQLNIQYF
TRBJ2-7 16 once TRBV6-6 TRBD2 TGTGCCAGCACCAGCCCCCTAGCGGGAGGGCTCCACGAGCAGTACTTC CASTSPLAGGLHEQYF
TRBJ2-2 19 . TRBV30 . TGTGCCTGGAGTGTACTAAGCGTCGGTAGCGCGGGACCAGCCGGGGAGCTGTTTTTT CAWSVLSVGSAGPAGELFF
TRBJ2-5 15 . TRBV12-3/TRBV12-4 TRBD2 TGTGCCAGCAGTTTTGGACTAGCGGGAGGAGAGACCCAGTACTTC CASSFGLAGGETQYF
TRBJ2-7 11 . TRBV29-1 . TGCAGCGTTGTTCTACGGTACGAGCAGTACTTC CSVVLRYEQYF
TRBJ1-3 12 . TRBV5-4 . TGTGCCAGCAGTGGTGATGGAAACACCATATATTTT CASSGDGNTIYF
TRBJ2-5 14 . TRBV20-1 TRBD2 TGCAGTGCTATCGGGACTAGAGGCCAAGAGACCCAGTACTTC CSAIGTRGQETQYF
TRBJ1-2 15 . TRBV25-1 . TGTGCCAGCAGTGAATTTGTCAACAATAACTATGGCTACACCTTC CASSEFVNNNYGYTF
TRBJ2-1 12 . TRBV14 . TGTGCCAGCAGCCCCCGTGTAGCCGACAAGTTCTTC CASSPRVADKFF
TRBJ2-4 12 . TRBV20-1 TRBD2 TGCAGTGCTCCGACTAGCTGGGACATTCAGTACTTC CSAPTSWDIQYF
TRBJ2-7 14 . TRBV20-1 . TGCAGTGCTCGCCGGGACATGGGGCCCTACGAGCAGTACTTC CSARRDMGPYEQYF
TRBJ2-7 13 few TRBV12-3/TRBV12-4 . TGTGCCAGCAGTCCCGGACAGACCTACGAGCAGTACTTC CASSPGQTYEQYF
TRBJ1-5 16 . TRBV7-2 TRBD1 TGTGCCAGCAGCTTTTGGGGCAGGGGGGAGAATCAGCCCCAGCATTTT CASSFWGRGENQPQHF
TRBJ1-5 13 . TRBV14 TRBD1 TGTGCCAGCAGCCAGGACAGGTACCAGCCCCAGCATTTT CASSQDRYQPQHF
TRBJ2-6 13 . TRBV30 . TGTGCCTGGAGTGACTGGGGGTCCGACGTCCTGTACTTC CAWSDWGSDVLYF
TRBJ2-3 16 once TRBV3-1 TRBD2 TGTGCCAGCAGCCAAGACCTAGCGGGGGGCACAGATACGCAGTATTTT CASSQDLAGGTDTQYF
TRBJ2-1 14 . TRBV2 . TGTGCCAGCAGTCGGGGACTCACTAACAATGAGCAGTTCTTC CASSRGLTNNEQFF
TRBJ1-5 14 . TRBV27 TRBD1 TGTGCCAGCAGTTACGACAGGGGAGGCCAGCCCCAGCATTTT CASSYDRGGQPQHF
TRBJ2-2 15 . TRBV3-1 . TGTGCCAGCAGCCAAGTCCTCGCGGGCACCGGGGAGCTGTTTTTT CASSQVLAGTGELFF
TRBJ2-7 14 . TRBV3-1 . TGTGCCAGCAGCCAAGTCCCTAGCTCCTACGAGCAGTACTTC CASSQVPSSYEQYF
TRBJ2-2 14 . TRBV11-2 . TGTGCCAGCAGCCGAGAGGAGTTAACCGGGGAGCTGTTTTTT CASSREELTGELFF
TRBJ2-7 17 . TRBV5-1 TRBD2 TGCGCCAGCAGCTTGGGGGCGTCTAGCGGGAGCTCCTACGAGCAGTACTTC CASSLGASSGSSYEQYF
TRBJ2-7 14 . TRBV3-1 . TGTGCCAGCGGCAAAAACCCGCTCGCCTACGAGCAGTACTTC CASGKNPLAYEQYF
TRBJ2-3 14 once TRBV12-3/TRBV12-4 . TGTGCCAGCAGACTCGTTAGGGGCACAGATACGCAGTATTTT CASRLVRGTDTQYF
TRBJ2-3 14 . TRBV15 . TGTGCCACCAGCAGGGATCCAGTCCCAGATACGCAGTATTTT CATSRDPVPDTQYF
TRBJ2-3 12 . TRBV4-1 . TGCGCCAGCAGCCAGCAGAGAGATACGCAGTATTTT CASSQQRDTQYF
TRBJ1-2 17 . TRBV28 . TGTGCCAGCAGGTCCCCATGGGACGGGCAGTATAACTATGGCTACACCTTC CASRSPWDGQYNYGYTF
TRBJ2-7 14 . TRBV14 . TGTGCCAGCAGCCCCAACGGGATTGTTTACGAGCAGTACTTC CASSPNGIVYEQYF
TRBJ2-5 13 . TRBV20-1 . TGCAGTGCTAGAGATAGGGTCGTAGAGACCCAGTACTTC CSARDRVVETQYF
TRBJ1-1 15 . TRBV28 . TGTGCCAGCAGTTTATGGTCTAATGCGGGGGCTGAAGCTTTCTTT CASSLWSNAGAEAFF
TRBJ1-5 14 once TRBV11-2 . TGTGCCAGCAGCTTAGAAGGTCCCGATCAGCCCCAGCATTTT CASSLEGPDQPQHF
TRBJ2-7 13 few TRBV6-2/TRBV6-3 TRBD1 TGTGCCAGCAGGGGACAGCCATCCTACGAGCAGTACTTC CASRGQPSYEQYF
TRBJ2-7 15 . TRBV3-1 TRBD1 TGTGCCAGCAGCCTCCGGACAGGGATAGCCGACGAGCAGTACTTC CASSLRTGIADEQYF
TRBJ2-7 14 . TRBV30 . TGTGCCTGGACCCGGGGCAGGGGATATAACGAGCAGTACTTC CAWTRGRGYNEQYF